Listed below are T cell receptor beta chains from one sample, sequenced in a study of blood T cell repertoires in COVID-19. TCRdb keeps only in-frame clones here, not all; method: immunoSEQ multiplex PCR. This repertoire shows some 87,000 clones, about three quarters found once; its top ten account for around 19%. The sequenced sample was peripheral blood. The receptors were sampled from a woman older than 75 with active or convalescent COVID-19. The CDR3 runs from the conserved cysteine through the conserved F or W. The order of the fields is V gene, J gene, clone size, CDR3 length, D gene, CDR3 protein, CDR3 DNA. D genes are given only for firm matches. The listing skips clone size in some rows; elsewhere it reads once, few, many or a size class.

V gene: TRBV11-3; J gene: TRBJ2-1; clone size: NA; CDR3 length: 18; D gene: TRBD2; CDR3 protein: CASSKGLAGAHAYNEQFF; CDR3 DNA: TGTGCCAGCAGCAAAGGACTAGCGGGGGCCCACGCCTACAATGAGCAGTTCTTC
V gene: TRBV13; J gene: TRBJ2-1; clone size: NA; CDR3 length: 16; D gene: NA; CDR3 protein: CASSLGGGSSYNEQFF; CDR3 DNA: TGTGCCAGCAGCTTAGGCGGCGGCAGCTCCTACAATGAGCAGTTCTTC
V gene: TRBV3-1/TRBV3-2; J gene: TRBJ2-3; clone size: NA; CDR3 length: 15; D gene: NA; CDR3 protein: CASSLGQGLADTQYF; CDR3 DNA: TGTGCCAGCAGCCTAGGGCAGGGTTTAGCAGATACGCAGTATTTT
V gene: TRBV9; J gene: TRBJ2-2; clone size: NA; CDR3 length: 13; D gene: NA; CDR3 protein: CASRAGSGGELFF; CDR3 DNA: TGTGCCAGCAGGGCAGGGTCCGGCGGGGAGCTGTTTTTT
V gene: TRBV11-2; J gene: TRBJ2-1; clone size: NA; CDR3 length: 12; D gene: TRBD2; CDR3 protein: CASSFGEGEQFF; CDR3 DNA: TGTGCCAGCAGCTTTGGGGAGGGGGAGCAGTTCTTC
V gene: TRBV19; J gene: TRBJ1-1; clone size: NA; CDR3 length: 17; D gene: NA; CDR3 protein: CASSMGGTLTLNTEAFF; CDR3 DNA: TGTGCCAGTAGTATGGGGGGTACATTAACTCTGAACACTGAAGCTTTCTTT
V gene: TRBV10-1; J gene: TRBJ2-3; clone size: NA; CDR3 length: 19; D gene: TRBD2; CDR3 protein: CASSDPRTSGGTSTDTQYF; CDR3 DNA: TGCGCCAGCAGTGACCCGAGGACTAGCGGGGGGACCTCCACAGATACGCAGTATTTT
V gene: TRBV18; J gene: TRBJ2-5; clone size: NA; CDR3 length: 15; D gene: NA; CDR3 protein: CASSPRSGLQETQYF; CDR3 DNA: TGTGCCAGCTCACCAAGATCGGGACTTCAAGAGACCCAGTACTTC
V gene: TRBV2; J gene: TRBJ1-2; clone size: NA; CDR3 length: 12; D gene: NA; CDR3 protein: CASRGAAYGYTF; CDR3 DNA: TGTGCCAGCAGAGGGGCGGCCTATGGCTACACCTTC
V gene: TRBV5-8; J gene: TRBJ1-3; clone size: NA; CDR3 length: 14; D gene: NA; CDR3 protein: CASSLVAGGNTIYF; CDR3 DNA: TGTGCCAGCAGCTTGGTAGCAGGGGGAAACACCATATATTTT
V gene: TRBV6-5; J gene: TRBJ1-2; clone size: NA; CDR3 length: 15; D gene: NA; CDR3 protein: CASRWGEVSNYGYTF; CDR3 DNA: TGTGCCAGCAGATGGGGGGAGGTATCTAACTATGGCTACACCTTC
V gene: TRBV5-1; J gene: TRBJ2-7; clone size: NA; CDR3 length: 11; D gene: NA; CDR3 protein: CASSQNYEQYF; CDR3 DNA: TGCGCCAGCAGCCAGAACTACGAGCAGTACTTC
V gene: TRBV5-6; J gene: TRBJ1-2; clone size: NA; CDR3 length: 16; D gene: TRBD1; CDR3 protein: CASSRLGQGDVGGYTF; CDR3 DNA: TGTGCCAGCAGCCGGCTGGGACAGGGCGATGTCGGCGGCTACACCTTC
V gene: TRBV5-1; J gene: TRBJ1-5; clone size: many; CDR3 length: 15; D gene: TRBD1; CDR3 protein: CASSPGTGKSQPQHF; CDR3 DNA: TGCGCCAGCAGCCCCGGGACAGGGAAGAGTCAGCCCCAGCATTTT
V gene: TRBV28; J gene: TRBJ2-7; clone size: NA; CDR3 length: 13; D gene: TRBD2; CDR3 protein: CAITGTTSYEQYF; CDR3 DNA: TGTGCCATAACCGGGACTACCTCCTACGAGCAGTACTTC
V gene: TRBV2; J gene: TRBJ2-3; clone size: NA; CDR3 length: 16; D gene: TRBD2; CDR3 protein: CASSWSASGVADTQYF; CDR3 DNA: TGTGCCAGCAGTTGGTCGGCTAGCGGGGTGGCAGATACGCAGTATTTT
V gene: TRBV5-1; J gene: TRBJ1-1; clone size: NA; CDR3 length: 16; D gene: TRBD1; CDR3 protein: CASSQTGGNVRTEAFF; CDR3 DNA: TGCGCCAGCAGCCAGACAGGGGGCAATGTTAGAACTGAAGCTTTCTTT
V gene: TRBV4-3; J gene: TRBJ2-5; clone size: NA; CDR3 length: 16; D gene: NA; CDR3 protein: CASSQGRWRGQETQYF; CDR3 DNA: TGCGCCAGCAGCCAAGGACGGTGGCGGGGCCAAGAGACCCAGTACTTC
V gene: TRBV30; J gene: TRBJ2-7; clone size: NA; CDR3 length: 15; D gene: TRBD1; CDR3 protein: CAWSSGQGAAGEQYF; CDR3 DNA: TGTGCCTGGAGTTCAGGACAGGGGGCTGCAGGTGAGCAGTACTTC
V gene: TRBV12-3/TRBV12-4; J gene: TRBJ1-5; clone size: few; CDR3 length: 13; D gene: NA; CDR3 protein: CASSWTDNQPQHF; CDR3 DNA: TGTGCCAGCAGTTGGACAGACAATCAGCCCCAGCATTTT
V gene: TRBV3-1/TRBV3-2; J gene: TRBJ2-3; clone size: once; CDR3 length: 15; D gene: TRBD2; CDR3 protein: CASSQTSGGTDTQYF; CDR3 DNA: TGTGCCAGCAGCCAGACTAGCGGGGGGACAGATACGCAGTATTTT
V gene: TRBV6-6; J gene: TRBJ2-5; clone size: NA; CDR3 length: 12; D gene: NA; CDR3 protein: CASTEAGETQYF; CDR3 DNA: TGTGCCAGCACCGAGGCCGGGGAGACCCAGTACTTC